The 23 T cell receptor beta chains listed next were all sequenced from one sample in a study of shared clonotypes between healthy human individuals. Sequencing was performed with immunoSEQ multiplex PCR; in TCRdb, only in-frame clones are kept and a portion is missing. The repertoire holds 2 million to 2.5 million clones, with roughly 95% as singletons. Material for sequencing was naive CD4+ T cells sorted from blood. Specified subset: CD45RA+ positively selected. The source is a young man in good health.

The chain recombines TRBV11-3 with TRBJ2-7, with 8 bases lining up with TRBD2. Germline V gives CDR1 SGHNT, CDR2 YENEEA. V lost 0 bases and J lost 0; bases outside the gene matches: 7. The CDR3 sequence is 17 residues long. CDR3 DNA sequence: TGTGCCAGCAGCTTAGACCCCCAGCGGGAGAGCTCCTACGAGCAGTACTTC. It is translated as CASSLDPQRESSYEQYF.

The rearrangement links TRBV7-9 to TRBJ2-1; D tentatively reads TRBD1 or TRBD2 (6 bases each). The germline gives CDR1 SEHNR, CDR2 FQNEAQ (reference sequence). Trimming removed 1 base from V and 6 bases from J, with 10 bases in between. The CDR3 runs 14 residues. DNA of the CDR3: TGTGCCAGCAGCTTAGGGGGGGCCCTCAATGAGCAGTTCTTC. Its protein product is CASSLGGALNEQFF.

The rearrangement joins TRBV5-4 to TRBJ1-6; TRBD1 is a possible D gene (5 bases). The CDR3 loop spans 15 amino acids. The V gene's germline CDR1 is SGHNT and CDR2 YYREEE (reference sequence). V lost 0 bases and J lost 3, with 7 bases in between. The CDR3 nucleotides read TGTGCCAGCAGCTTGGGGGGGGTCTATAATTCACCCCTCCACTTT. It is translated as CASSLGGVYNSPLHF.

This chain uses TRBV19 with TRBJ2-2; 11 bases align to TRBD2. This CDR3 has 17 residues. V dropped 7 bases and J dropped 5; count of bases not matched to a gene: 12. CDR1 LNHDA and CDR2 SQIVND come from the germline V gene (reference sequence). The DNA for the CDR3 is TGTGCCAGTACCAATTGGGGGCTAGCGGGAGGAACCGGGGAGCTGTTTTTT. As protein: CASTNWGLAGGTGELFF.

In the case of this clone: Other DNA sequences in the same sample also yield this CDR3. The CDR3 DNA follows: TGTGCCAGTAGTAGGCCAGGGAATACCTACGAGCAGTACTTC. Translation gives CASSRPGNTYEQYF. The chain recombines TRBV19 with TRBJ2-7, with a possible D match to TRBD1 (5 bases). The CDR3 is 14 amino acids. Trimming removed 4 bases at V and 2 bases at J, with 12 bases between. The germline CDR1 and CDR2 sequences are LNHDA and SQIVND (reference sequence).

CDR3: CAISGDPRDEQYF. Here the CDR3 DNA reads TGTGCCATCAGCGGGGATCCTCGGGACGAGCAGTACTTC. This chain connects TRBV10-3 to TRBJ2-7; D may be TRBD2 (5 bases). Deletions cut 6 bases from V and 5 bases from J, with 14 bases between. The CDR3 consists of 13 residues. The germline CDR1 and CDR2 sequences are ENHRY and SYGVKD.

This clone is a singleton in its sample. V usage is TRBV7-2 and J usage is TRBJ1-1, with unresolved D. This CDR3 has 16 residues. Between the trimmed V and J ends, which lost 1 base and 0 bases, there was a span of 12 bases. CDR1 is SGHTA, CDR2 FQGNSA, per germline. This CDR3 is CASSLVALDVNTEAFF. The DNA for the CDR3 is TGTGCCAGCAGCTTAGTAGCGTTGGATGTGAACACTGAAGCTTTCTTT.

The CDR3 reads CASSGRSGERTDTQYF. The CDR3 DNA is TGTGCCAGCAGTGGGAGGTCGGGTGAGCGCACAGATACGCAGTATTTT. The rearrangement links TRBV6-1 to TRBJ2-3, with D possibly matching TRBD2 (5 bases). Looked up from germline, CDR1 is MNHNS and CDR2 is SASEGT. This CDR3 is 16 amino acids long. Between the trimmed V and J ends, which lost 4 bases and 1 base, there was a span of 15 bases.

The J gene is TRBJ1-2, the V gene TRBV4-1; D possibly corresponds to TRBD1 (5 bases). The CDR3 length is 16 residues. V gave up 0 bases and J gave up 2 bases, with 13 bases separating them. Germline V gene data show CDR1 as MGHRA and CDR2 as YSYEKL. The CDR3 DNA reads TGCGCCAGCAGCCAAGATTGGGGGAAACCCAACTATGGCTACACCTTC. Its translation: CASSQDWGKPNYGYTF.

Only one count was recorded for this clone. The V gene is TRBV18, the J gene TRBJ2-5, with 7 bases identical to TRBD2. Losses at the gene ends were 3 bases for V and 9 bases for J; bases not matched to a gene: 4. This CDR3 contains 12 residues. Germline V lookup: CDR1 KGHSH, CDR2 LQKENI. Here the CDR3 DNA reads TGTGCCAGCTCACCCAGCGGGGAGGCCCAGTACTTC. Amino acids: CASSPSGEAQYF.

The V and J genes are TRBV6-5 and TRBJ1-2; 8 bases map to TRBD1. Germline V gene data show CDR1 as MNHEY and CDR2 as SVGAGI. With V trimmed by 6 bases and J by 8 bases, 8 bases remained unmatched. The CDR3 covers 13 residues. The CDR3 loop is CASSLDRDRGYTF. CDR3 nucleotide sequence: TGTGCCAGCAGCTTGGACAGGGATAGAGGCTACACCTTC.

V and J are TRBV5-1 and TRBJ2-2, with 11 nucleotides matching TRBD2. Germline CDR1 is SGHRS and CDR2 is YFSETQ. CDR3 size: 16 residues. Trimming at V came to 4 bases and at J to 2 bases, leaving 4 bases not matched to a gene. CDR3 amino acids: CASSVLAGGNTGELFF. The CDR3 bases are TGCGCCAGCAGCGTCCTAGCGGGGGGAAACACCGGGGAGCTGTTTTTT.

V usage is TRBV6-5 and J usage is TRBJ1-5; 7 bases agree with TRBD1. The V segment lost 2 bases and the J segment 10 bases; nucleotides outside the gene matches: 8. Germline assignment: CDR1 MNHEY and CDR2 SVGAGI. The CDR3 is 14 amino acids. The CDR3 spells CASSYGQAGSPQHF. The CDR3 region has the DNA TGTGCCAGCAGTTACGGACAGGCGGGGAGCCCCCAGCATTTT.

The chain has TRBV16 and TRBJ2-7; D is unclear. This CDR3 contains 11 residues. V gave up 1 base and J gave up 3 bases, with 1 base separating them. CDR1 KGHSY and CDR2 FQNENV come from the germline V gene. The CDR3 coding sequence is TGTGCCAGCAGCCAATTCTACGAGCAGTACTTC. The encoded protein is CASSQFYEQYF.

This clone appeared a single time. The chain is built from TRBV14 and TRBJ2-1; D perhaps matches TRBD1 (6 bases). There are 14 residues in the CDR3. Germline V lookup: CDR1 SGHDN, CDR2 FVKESK. V was clipped by 4 bases and J by 1 base, with 8 bases between them. The DNA of the CDR3 is TGTGCCAGCAGCCGCACAGGGTCCTACAATGAGCAGTTCTTC. This encodes CASSRTGSYNEQFF.

The V and J genes are TRBV28 and TRBJ1-3, with D possibly being TRBD1 (5 bases). The CDR3 length is 17 residues. Germline values: CDR1 MDHEN, CDR2 SYDVKM. Trimming shortened V by 3 bases and J by 0 bases, and 15 bases separated the two germline ends. The CDR3 nucleotides read TGTGCCAGCAGTTTGCAGGGACCTGCCTCCTCTGGAAACACCATATATTTT. Amino acid sequence: CASSLQGPASSGNTIYF.

In regard to this clone: A single base separates this from a much larger clone, so it may be a read error. J is TRBJ1-1 and V is TRBV20-1; D unresolved. The CDR3 runs 11 residues. The germline gives CDR1 DFQATT, CDR2 SNEGSKA (reference sequence). The CDR3 reads CSAQRLAEASF. DNA for the CDR3: TGCAGTGCTCAGAGGTTGGCTGAAGCTTCCTTT.

The table lists this clone with a few counts. The chain combines TRBV19 with TRBJ1-6, with D uncertain. This CDR3 region has 12 residues. Per germline, CDR1 LNHDA and CDR2 SQIVND (reference sequence). V was clipped by 5 bases and J by 6 bases, with 5 bases between them. The CDR3 nucleotides are TGTGCCAGTAGTCCGGTTAATTCACCCCTCCACTTT. This sequence encodes CASSPVNSPLHF.

V and J are TRBV6-6 and TRBJ1-2; D possibly corresponds to TRBD1 (5 bases). Germline CDR1 and CDR2: MNHNY and SVGAGI (reference sequence). Trimming cost V 4 bases and J 4 bases, with 16 bases left between them. The CDR3 totals 15 residues. The CDR3 loop is CASSLRGRLGYGYTF. In nucleotides, the CDR3 is TGTGCCAGCAGTTTAAGGGGCAGACTAGGCTATGGCTACACCTTC.

The J gene is TRBJ1-6, the V gene TRBV30, with unresolved D. Per germline, CDR1 GTSNPN and CDR2 SVGIG (reference sequence). The CDR3 is 20 amino acids. The ends were cut back, 0 bases at V and 11 bases at J, with 32 bases in the middle. The DNA for the CDR3 is TGTGCCTGGAGTGTAAGGAAGGGCTTCTATGGGGTTTTTGTTGGGACACCCCTCCACTTT. This codes for CAWSVRKGFYGVFVGTPLHF.

A note on this clone: The sample contains more than one DNA sequence encoding this CDR3. The chain combines TRBV5-6 with TRBJ1-2, with D possibly being TRBD1 (6 bases). V lost 2 bases and J lost 0, with 8 bases in between. This CDR3 is 14 amino acids long. Germline V gene lookup returns CDR1 SGHDT and CDR2 YYEEEE. Here the CDR3 DNA reads TGTGCCAGCAGCTTAAACAGGGCTAACTATGGCTACACCTTC. It codes for CASSLNRANYGYTF.

The CDR3 coding sequence is TGTGCCAGCAGCTTAGGATTGCAGCAGTACTTC. Protein sequence: CASSLGLQQYF. The chain employs TRBV7-9 and TRBJ2-7, with D hard to call. The V and J ends lost 1 base and 8 bases respectively, with 6 bases between them. This CDR3 region has 11 residues. Germline CDR1 SEHNR, CDR2 FQNEAQ (reference sequence).

This chain connects TRBV5-4 to TRBJ1-6, with a possible D match to TRBD1 (6 bases). V dropped 7 bases and J dropped 7 bases, with 15 bases sitting between them. The CDR3 totals 14 residues. Germline loops: CDR1 SGHNT, CDR2 YYREEE (reference sequence). CDR3 in amino acids: CASAPGAINSPLHF. The CDR3 region has the DNA TGTGCCAGCGCGCCAGGGGCGATAAATTCACCCCTCCACTTT.